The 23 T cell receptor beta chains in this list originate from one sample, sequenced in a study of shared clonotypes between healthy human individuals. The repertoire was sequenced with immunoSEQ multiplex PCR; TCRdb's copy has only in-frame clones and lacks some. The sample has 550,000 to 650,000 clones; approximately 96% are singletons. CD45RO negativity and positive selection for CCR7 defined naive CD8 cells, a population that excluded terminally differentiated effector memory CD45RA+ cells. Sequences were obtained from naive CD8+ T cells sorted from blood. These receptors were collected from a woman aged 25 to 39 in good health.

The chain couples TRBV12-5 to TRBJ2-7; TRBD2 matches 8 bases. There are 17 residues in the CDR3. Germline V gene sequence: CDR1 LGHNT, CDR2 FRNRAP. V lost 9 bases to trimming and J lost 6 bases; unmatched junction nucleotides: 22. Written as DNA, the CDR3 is TGTGCTAGCGGACCGCCGAGCGAAGCGGGAGTCCCTCGCGAGCAGTACTTC. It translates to CASGPPSEAGVPREQYF.

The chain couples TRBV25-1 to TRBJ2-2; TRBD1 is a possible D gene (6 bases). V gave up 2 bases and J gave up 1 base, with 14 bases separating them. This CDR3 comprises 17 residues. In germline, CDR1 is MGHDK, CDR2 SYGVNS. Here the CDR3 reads CASSEPPGTRNTGELFF. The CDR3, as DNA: TGTGCCAGCAGTGAACCTCCGGGGACAAGGAACACCGGGGAGCTGTTTTTT.

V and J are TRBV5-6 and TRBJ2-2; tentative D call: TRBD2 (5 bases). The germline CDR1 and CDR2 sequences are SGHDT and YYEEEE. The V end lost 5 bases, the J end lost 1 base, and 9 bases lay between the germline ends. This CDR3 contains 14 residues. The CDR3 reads CASRTRMNTGELFF. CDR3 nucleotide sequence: TGTGCCAGCAGAACTAGGATGAACACCGGGGAGCTGTTTTTT.

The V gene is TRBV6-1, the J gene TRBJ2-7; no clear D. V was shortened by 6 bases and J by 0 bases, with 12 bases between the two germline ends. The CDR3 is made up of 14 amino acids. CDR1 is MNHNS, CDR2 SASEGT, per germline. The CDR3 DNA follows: TGTGCCAGCAGCTCGGCGCTTAGCTCCTACGAGCAGTACTTC. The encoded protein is CASSSALSSYEQYF.

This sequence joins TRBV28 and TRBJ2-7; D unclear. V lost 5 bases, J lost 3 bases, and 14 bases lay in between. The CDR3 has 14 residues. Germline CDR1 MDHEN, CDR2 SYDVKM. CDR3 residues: CASSPLLGYYEQYF. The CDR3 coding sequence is TGTGCCAGCAGTCCCCTCCTCGGGTACTACGAGCAGTACTTC.

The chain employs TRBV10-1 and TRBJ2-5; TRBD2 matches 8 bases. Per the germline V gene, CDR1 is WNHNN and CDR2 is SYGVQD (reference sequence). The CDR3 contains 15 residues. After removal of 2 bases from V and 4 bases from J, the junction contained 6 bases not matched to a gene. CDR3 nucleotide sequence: TGCGCCAGCAGTGAGCGGGAGGGCCCTCGAGAGACCCAGTACTTC. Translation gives CASSEREGPRETQYF.

CDR3 sequence: CASSESSSYEQYF. CDR3 DNA sequence: TGTGCCAGCAGCGAGTCTAGCTCCTACGAGCAGTACTTC. The rearrangement uses TRBV9 and TRBJ2-5; no firm D call. The J call is doubtful: the DNA matches TRBJ2-7 better. Germline CDR1 is SGDLS and CDR2 is YYNGEE. The CDR3 covers 13 residues.

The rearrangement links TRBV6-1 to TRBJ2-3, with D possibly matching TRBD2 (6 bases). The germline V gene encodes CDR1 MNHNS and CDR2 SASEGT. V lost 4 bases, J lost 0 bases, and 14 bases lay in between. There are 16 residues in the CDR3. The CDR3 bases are TGTGCCAGCAGTGGAATTGGGGGGTCTAGCACAGATACGCAGTATTTT. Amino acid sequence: CASSGIGGSSTDTQYF.

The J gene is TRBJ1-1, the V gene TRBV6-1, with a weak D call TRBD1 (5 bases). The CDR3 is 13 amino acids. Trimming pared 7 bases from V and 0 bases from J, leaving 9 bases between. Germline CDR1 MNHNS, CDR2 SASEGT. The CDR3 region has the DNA TGTGCCAGCAATGGGGGTCTGAACACTGAAGCTTTCTTT. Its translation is CASNGGLNTEAFF.

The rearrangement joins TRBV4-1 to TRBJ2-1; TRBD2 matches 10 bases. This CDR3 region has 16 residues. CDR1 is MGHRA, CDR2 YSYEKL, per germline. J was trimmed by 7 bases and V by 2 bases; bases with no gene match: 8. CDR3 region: CASSQPAGGPGNEQFF. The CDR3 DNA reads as TGCGCCAGCAGCCAACCAGCGGGAGGGCCAGGGAATGAGCAGTTCTTC.

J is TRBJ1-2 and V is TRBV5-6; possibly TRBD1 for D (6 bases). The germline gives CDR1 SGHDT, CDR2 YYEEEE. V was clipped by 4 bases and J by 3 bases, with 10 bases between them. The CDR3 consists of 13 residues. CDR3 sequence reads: CASSQGTDYGYTF. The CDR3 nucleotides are TGTGCCAGCAGCCAGGGGACGGACTATGGCTACACCTTC.

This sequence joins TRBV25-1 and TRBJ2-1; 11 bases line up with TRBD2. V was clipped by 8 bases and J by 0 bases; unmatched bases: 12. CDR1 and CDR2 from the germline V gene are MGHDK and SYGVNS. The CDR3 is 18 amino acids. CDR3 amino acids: CASRREGLAVSSYNEQFF. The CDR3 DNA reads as TGTGCCAGCCGTAGGGAGGGACTAGCGGTTAGCTCCTACAATGAGCAGTTCTTC. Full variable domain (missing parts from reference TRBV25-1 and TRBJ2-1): EADIYQTPRYLVIGTGKKITLECSQTMGHDKMYWYQQDPGMELHLIHYSYGVNSTEKGDLSSESTVSRIRTEHFPLTLESARPSHTSQYLCASRREGLAVSSYNEQFFGPGTRLTVL.

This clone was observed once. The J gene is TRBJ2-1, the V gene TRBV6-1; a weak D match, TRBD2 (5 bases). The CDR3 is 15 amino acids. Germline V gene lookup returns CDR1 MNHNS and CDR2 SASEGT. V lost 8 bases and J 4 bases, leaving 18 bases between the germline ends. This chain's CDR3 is CASETLLVGYNEQFF. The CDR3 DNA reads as TGTGCCAGCGAAACCTTACTAGTGGGTTACAATGAGCAGTTCTTC.

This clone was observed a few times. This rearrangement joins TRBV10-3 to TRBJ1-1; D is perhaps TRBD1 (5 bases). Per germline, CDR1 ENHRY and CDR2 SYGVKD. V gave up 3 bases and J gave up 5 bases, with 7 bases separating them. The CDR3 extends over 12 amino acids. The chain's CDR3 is CAISEGVTEAFF. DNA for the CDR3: TGTGCCATCAGTGAAGGGGTGACTGAAGCTTTCTTT.

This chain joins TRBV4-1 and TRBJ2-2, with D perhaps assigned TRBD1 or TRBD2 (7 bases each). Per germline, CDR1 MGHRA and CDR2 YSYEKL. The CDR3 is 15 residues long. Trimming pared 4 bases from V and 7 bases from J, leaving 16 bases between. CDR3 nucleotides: TGCGCCAGCAGCCCCCGGGGAGGGGGCATCGGGGAGCTGTTTTTT. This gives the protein CASSPRGGGIGELFF.

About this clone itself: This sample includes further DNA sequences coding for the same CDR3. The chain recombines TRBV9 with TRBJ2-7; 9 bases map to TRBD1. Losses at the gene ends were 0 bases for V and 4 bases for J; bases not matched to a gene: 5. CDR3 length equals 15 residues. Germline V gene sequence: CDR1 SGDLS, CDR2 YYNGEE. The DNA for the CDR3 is TGTGCCAGCAGCGTAGGAGACAGGGGGTCTTACGAGCAGTACTTC. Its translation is CASSVGDRGSYEQYF.

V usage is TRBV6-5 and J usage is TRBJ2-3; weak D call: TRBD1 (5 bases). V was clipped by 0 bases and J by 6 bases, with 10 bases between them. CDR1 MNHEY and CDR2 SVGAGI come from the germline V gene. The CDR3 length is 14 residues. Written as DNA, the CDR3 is TGTGCCAGCAGTTACTCGCCCCAGGGTGATACGCAGTATTTT. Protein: CASSYSPQGDTQYF.

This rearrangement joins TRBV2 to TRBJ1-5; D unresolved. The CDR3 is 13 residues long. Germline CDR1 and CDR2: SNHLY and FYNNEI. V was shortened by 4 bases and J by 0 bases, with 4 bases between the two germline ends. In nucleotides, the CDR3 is TGTGCCAGCAGTGTGTTTAGCAATCAGCCCCAGCATTTT. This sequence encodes CASSVFSNQPQHF. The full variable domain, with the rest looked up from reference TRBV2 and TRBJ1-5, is EPEVTQTPSHQVTQMGQEVILRCVPISNHLYFYWYRQILGQKVEFLVSFYNNEISEKSEIFDDQFSVERPDGSNFTLKIRSTKLEDSAMYFCASSVFSNQPQHFGDGTRLSIL.

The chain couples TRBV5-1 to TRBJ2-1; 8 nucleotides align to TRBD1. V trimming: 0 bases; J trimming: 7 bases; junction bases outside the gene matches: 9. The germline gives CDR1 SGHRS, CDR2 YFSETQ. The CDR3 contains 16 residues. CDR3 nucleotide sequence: TGCGCCAGCAGCTTGGACCGGCAGGGGGCCAGGAATGAGCAGTTCTTC. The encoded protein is CASSLDRQGARNEQFF.

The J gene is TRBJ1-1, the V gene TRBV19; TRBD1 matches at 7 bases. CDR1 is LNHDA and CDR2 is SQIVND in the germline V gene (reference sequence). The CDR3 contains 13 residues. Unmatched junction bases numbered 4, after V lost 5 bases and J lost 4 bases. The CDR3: CASSQTGVTEAFF. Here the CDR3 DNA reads TGTGCCAGTAGTCAAACAGGGGTCACTGAAGCTTTCTTT.

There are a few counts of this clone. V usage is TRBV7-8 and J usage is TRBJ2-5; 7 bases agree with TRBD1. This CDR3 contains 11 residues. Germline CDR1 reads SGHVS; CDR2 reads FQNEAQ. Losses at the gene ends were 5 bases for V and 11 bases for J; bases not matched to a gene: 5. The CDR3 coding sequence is TGTGCCAGCAGCCTAGGGGGACAGCAGTACTTC. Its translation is CASSLGGQQYF.

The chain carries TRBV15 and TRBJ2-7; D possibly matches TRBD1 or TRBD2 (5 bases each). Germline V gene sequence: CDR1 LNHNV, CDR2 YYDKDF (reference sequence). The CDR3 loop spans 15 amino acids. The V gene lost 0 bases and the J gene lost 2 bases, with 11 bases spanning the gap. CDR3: CATSREIGETYEQYF. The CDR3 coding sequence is TGTGCCACCAGCAGAGAGATAGGGGAGACCTACGAGCAGTACTTC.

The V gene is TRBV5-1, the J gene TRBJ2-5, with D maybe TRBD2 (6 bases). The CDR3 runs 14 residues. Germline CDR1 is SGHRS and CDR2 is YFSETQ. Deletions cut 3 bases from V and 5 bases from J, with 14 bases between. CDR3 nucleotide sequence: TGCGCCAGCAGCTGGGAGGTCTTTCGGGAGACCCAGTACTTC. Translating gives CASSWEVFRETQYF.